This T cell receptor beta chain was found in a study of blood T cell repertoires in COVID-19. Overall study: Both acute and convalescent COVID-19 samples were obtained from the United States, Italy and Spain.

Looked up from germline, CDR1 is SGHTA and CDR2 is FQGTGA. This CDR3 spans 15 amino acids. J gave up 4 bases and V 5 bases, and 10 bases lay outside the gene matches. Method: immunoSEQ multiplex PCR; TCRdb's copy keeps in-frame clones and lacks some. The sample consists of about 160,000 clones, about 80% of them appearing once. The sample consisted of peripheral blood. The receptor's source is a man in his sixties with acute or convalescent COVID-19. The rearrangement links TRBV7-3 to TRBJ1-2; 7 bases fit TRBD1. CDR3: CASSQGGNRGYGYTF. CDR3 DNA sequence: TGTGCCAGCAGCCAGGGGGGTAATAGAGGCTATGGCTACACCTTC.